These T cell receptor beta chains were read from a single sample in a study of blood T cells in healthy people across ages. TCRdb called the 5' RACE reads again in MiXCR, with one record for every CDR3 protein. Of 1 million or so distinct CDR3 sequences in the sample, under 30% were seen once. The sample was also reused in another study, on T cells of mothers and their children.

The sequencing input was blood. These receptors were collected from a girl aged 2 to 10 in good health. Each CDR3 is given with its conserved first and last residue. D genes are given only for firm matches. Size tells how often a clone was seen (once, few, many) or the class of an expanded clone, and some rows leave it out.

V gene	J gene	D gene	clone size	CDR3 DNA	CDR3 protein
TRBV13	TRBJ1-1	.	.	TGTGCCAGCAGCTTACGACCCCCCAGCCTGAACACTGAAGCTTTCTTT	CASSLRPPSLNTEAFF
TRBV7-9	TRBJ2-7	TRBD2	.	TGTGCCAGCAGCTCTTCCCGACTAGATAGCGGGAGCCCCGAGCAGTACTTC	CASSSSRLDSGSPEQYF
TRBV12-5	TRBJ2-1	.	.	TGTGCTAGTGGTTCCCAACTCTACATAGGAACATCCTACAATGAGCAGTTCTTC	CASGSQLYIGTSYNEQFF
TRBV5-1	TRBJ2-7	TRBD2	many	TGTGCCAGCAGCGGCGGGACTAGCGGCTACGAGCAGTACTTC	CASSGGTSGYEQYF
TRBV20-1	TRBJ2-4	TRBD1	.	TGCAGTGCTAGAGATCAGGGGGCCAGTGGGTATACGCGGAACATTCAGTACTTC	CSARDQGASGYTRNIQYF
TRBV6-5	TRBJ1-2	.	few	TGTGCCAGCAGTTACTCGAGAGGAGGAGGCCTTAAGGGCTACACCTTC	CASSYSRGGGLKGYTF
TRBV15	TRBJ2-3	TRBD1	few	TGTGCCACCAGCAGAATGAGGGGGCGGAGGACAGATACGCAGTATTTT	CATSRMRGRRTDTQYF
TRBV7-9	TRBJ2-1	TRBD2	.	TGTGCCAGCAGCCAACCGGGAGGGCCGGTCAATGAGCAGTTCTTC	CASSQPGGPVNEQFF
TRBV28	TRBJ1-3	.	few	TGTGCCAGCAGTTTCAGTCAGGGGAGAGGATATTTT	CASSFSQGRGYF
TRBV7-9	TRBJ2-5	.	few	TGTGCCAGCAGCTTAGTAGTTGGGCCACAACAAGAGACCCAGTACTTC	CASSLVVGPQQETQYF
TRBV20-1	TRBJ2-5	TRBD2	.	TGCAGTGCTCACGACGCGGGGTCTAGCGGGAGCCAACTTCAAGAGACCCAGTACTTC	CSAHDAGSSGSQLQETQYF
TRBV29-1	TRBJ2-5	TRBD1	.	TGCAGCGCGGCTACGGCCGGGACAGGGGCAGAGACCCAGTACTTC	CSAATAGTGAETQYF
TRBV12-5	TRBJ2-1	.	.	TGTGCTAGTGCCCCGGATCTTATCGGGAACTACAATGAGCAGTTCTTC	CASAPDLIGNYNEQFF
TRBV28	TRBJ2-7	.	many	TGTGCCAGCAGTTTGACGATGATGAGCGAGCAGTACTTC	CASSLTMMSEQYF